This T cell receptor beta chain was profiled in a study of cytomegalovirus exposure and HLA in healthy donors. Germline V gene sequence: CDR1 MRHNA, CDR2 SNTAGT. This CDR3 is built from 14 residues. Trimming cost V 2 bases and J 0 bases, with 6 bases left between them. Both 60 Vbeta primers and 13 Jbeta primers went into the PCR. TCRdb's table, derived via immunoSEQ multiplex PCR, lists solely in-frame clones and lacks some. In the table there are under 200,000 clones, 77% of which are singletons. Sequenced: PBMCs. This TCR derives from a woman aged 25 to 39 in good health and CMV-seronegative. The chain employs TRBV6-4 and TRBJ2-3; D is undetermined. CDR3 DNA: TGTGCCAGCAGTGACAGAGTCAGCACAGATACGCAGTATTTT. It encodes CASSDRVSTDTQYF.